This T cell receptor (beta chain) is from a study of CD8+ T cells in alopecia areata. The CDR3 consists of 14 residues. Germline values: CDR1 MNHEY, CDR2 SVGAGI. The trim removed 4 bases at V and 3 bases at J, leaving 6 bases unmatched. Regarding treatment: oral pan-JAK inhibitor, 5-10 mg twice daily. Following RNA extraction, reverse transcription yielded cDNA that acted as the sequencing template. TCRdb keeps only in-frame clones here, not all; method: immunoSEQ multiplex PCR. The sample carries some 170,000 clones, about 54% recorded once. This chain links TRBV6-5 with TRBJ2-7, with 7 bases that match TRBD1. The starting material was CD4+ T cells sorted from blood, obtained at roughly week 55, from a patient treated with tofacitinib. This sequence was found in a human donor with alopecia areata. The CDR3 protein is CASSLTGDVYEQYF. Here the CDR3 DNA reads TGTGCCAGCAGTTTAACAGGGGACGTCTACGAGCAGTACTTC.